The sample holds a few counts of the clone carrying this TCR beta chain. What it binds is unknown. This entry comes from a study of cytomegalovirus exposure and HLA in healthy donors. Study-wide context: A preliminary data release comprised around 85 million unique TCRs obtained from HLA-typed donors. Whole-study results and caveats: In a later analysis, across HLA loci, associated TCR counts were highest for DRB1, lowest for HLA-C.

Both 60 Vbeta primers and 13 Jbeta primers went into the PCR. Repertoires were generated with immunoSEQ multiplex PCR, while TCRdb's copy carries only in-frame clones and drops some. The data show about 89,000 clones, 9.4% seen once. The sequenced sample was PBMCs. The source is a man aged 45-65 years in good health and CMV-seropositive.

CDR3 residues: CASSGTSGETQYF. The CDR3 DNA sequence: TGTGCCAGCAGTGGAACCTCAGGAGAGACCCAGTACTTC. The V gene is TRBV6-5, the J gene TRBJ2-5; the D is unclear. The CDR3 is 13 residues long. Germline V gene lookup returns CDR1 MNHEY and CDR2 SVGAGI. V shed 5 bases and J shed 4 bases, with 11 bases lying between them.